Presented here are 25 T cell receptor beta chains from one specimen sequenced in a study of blood T cell repertoires in COVID-19. The data were produced by immunoSEQ multiplex PCR, yet TCRdb's version contains in-frame clones alone and is incomplete. The data show around 190,000 clones, around 90% seen once. The sequenced sample consisted of PBMCs or T cells enriched from blood (not recorded which). All receptors come from a man aged 18 to 35 with acute COVID-19.

J is TRBJ1-1 and V is TRBV19, with a possible D match to TRBD1 (5 bases). This CDR3 comprises 12 residues. The ends were cut back, 11 bases at V and 4 bases at J, with 14 bases in the middle. The germline V gene encodes CDR1 LNHDA and CDR2 SQIVND (reference sequence). DNA for the CDR3: TGTGCCTGCCACGGGGGGGGCACTGAAGCTTTCTTT. Protein product: CACHGGGTEAFF.

This chain joins TRBV30 and TRBJ1-4, with 9 positions matching TRBD1. V lost 7 bases to trimming and J lost 4 bases; unmatched junction nucleotides: 7. The CDR3 runs 14 residues. Germline CDR1 is GTSNPN and CDR2 is SVGIG (reference sequence). For the CDR3, the DNA is TGTGCCTCCGGGACAGGGTATAATAATGAAAAACTGTTTTTT. Amino acids: CASGTGYNNEKLFF.

The J gene is TRBJ1-5, the V gene TRBV10-3; D perhaps matches TRBD1 (6 bases). Trimming removed 10 bases from V and 2 bases from J, with 12 bases in between. The CDR3 covers 13 residues. Looked up from germline, CDR1 is ENHRY and CDR2 is SYGVKD. CDR3 loop: CATYAGGNQPQHF. CDR3 nucleotides: TGTGCCACCTACGCAGGGGGCAATCAGCCCCAGCATTTT.

V usage is TRBV7-2 and J usage is TRBJ2-1; D gene ambiguous. CDR1 is SGHTA, CDR2 FQGNSA, per germline. Trimming shortened V by 3 bases and J by 5 bases, and 11 bases separated the two germline ends. The length of the CDR3 is 14 residues. CDR3 nucleotide sequence: TGTGCCAGCAGCTTCGTAGCAGTAAACAATGAGCAGTTCTTC. This gives the protein CASSFVAVNNEQFF.

This clone was counted only a few times. The chain recombines TRBV27 with TRBJ1-3, with TRBD1 matching 8 bases. Unmatched junction bases numbered 6, after V lost 4 bases and J lost 1 base. The CDR3 length is 16 residues. The germline V gene encodes CDR1 MNHEY and CDR2 SMNVEV (reference sequence). CDR3 sequence reads: CASSSKHRGSGNTIYF. CDR3 nucleotides: TGTGCCAGCAGTTCCAAACACAGGGGGTCTGGAAACACCATATATTTT.

This sequence joins TRBV12-3 or TRBV12-4 and TRBJ1-2; D not certain. V was cut by 5 bases and J by 3 bases, with 4 bases left in between. This CDR3 comprises 11 residues. Here the CDR3 reads CASSRDYGYTF. In nucleotides, the CDR3 is TGTGCCAGCAGTCGGGACTATGGCTACACCTTC.

Turning to this clone: This specimen includes other DNA sequences encoding the same CDR3. CDR3 sequence: CASSLGLAQETQYF. CDR3 nucleotides: TGCGCCAGCAGCCTAGGACTAGCGCAAGAGACCCAGTACTTC. The chain couples TRBV5-1 to TRBJ2-5, with 9 bases that match TRBD2. The V gene's germline CDR1 is SGHRS and CDR2 YFSETQ. The ends lost 4 bases at V and 2 bases at J; junction bases unmatched: 3. This CDR3 is 14 amino acids long. Together with reference TRBV5-1 and TRBJ2-5, the CDR3 gives the full variable domain: KAGVTQTPRYLIKTRGQQVTLSCSPISGHRSVSWYQQTPGQGLQFLFEYFSETQRNKGNFPGRFSGRQFSNSRSEMNVSTLELGDSALYLCASSLGLAQETQYFGPGTRLLVL.

This clone has a handful of counts. The rearrangement uses TRBV28 and TRBJ1-2; D is perhaps TRBD1 (6 bases). Germline V lookup: CDR1 MDHEN, CDR2 SYDVKM. The V end was cut by 8 bases, the J end by 4 bases, with 17 bases between. The CDR3 spans 14 residues. In DNA, the CDR3 is TGTGCCAGCGTCCCGGGGGGCGAGGGCTATGGCTACACCTTC. Translated: CASVPGGEGYGYTF.

The chain links TRBV28 to TRBJ2-3; 9 bases map to TRBD2. The CDR3 runs 16 residues. V was pared by 3 bases and J by 4 bases, with 8 bases of the junction left unmatched. Germline-derived CDR1 and CDR2 are MDHEN and SYDVKM. The CDR3 loop reads CASSFLVAGVPDTQYF. The CDR3 coding sequence is TGTGCCAGCAGTTTTCTGGTAGCGGGAGTCCCAGATACGCAGTATTTT.

This clone showed up just once. The rearrangement uses TRBV9 and TRBJ1-2; 8 bases agree with TRBD1. The CDR3 spans 14 residues. V lost 4 bases and J lost 4; bases outside the gene matches: 6. Germline V CDR1 and CDR2: SGDLS, YYNGEE. CDR3 sequence (DNA): TGTGCCAGCAGCCCGGGACAGGAAGGCTATGGCTACACCTTC. It is translated as CASSPGQEGYGYTF.

This rearrangement joins TRBV9 to TRBJ1-2, with D hard to call. V lost 0 bases to trimming and J lost 5 bases, with 8 bases between them. The CDR3 totals 13 residues. Germline V lookup: CDR1 SGDLS, CDR2 YYNGEE. The CDR3 protein is CASSVVSGYGYTF. The CDR3 DNA is TGTGCCAGCAGCGTAGTTTCGGGATATGGCTACACCTTC. Based on the CDR3 plus reference TRBV9 and TRBJ1-2, the full variable domain is DSGVTQTPKHLITATGQRVTLRCSPRSGDLSVYWYQQSLDQGLQFLIQYYNGEERAKGNILERFSAQQFPDLHSELNLSSLELGDSALYFCASSVVSGYGYTFGSGTRLTVV.

The chain uses TRBV18 and TRBJ1-5; no clear D. This CDR3 contains 14 residues. V was shortened by 0 bases and J by 5 bases, with 8 bases between the two germline ends. Germline lookup yields CDR1 KGHSH and CDR2 LQKENI. Here the CDR3 DNA reads TGTGCCAGCTCACCACCATCGGGATATCAGCCCCAGCATTTT. Its protein product is CASSPPSGYQPQHF.

J is TRBJ2-4 and V is TRBV3-1 (or the pseudogene TRBV3-2); TRBD2 aligns across 10 bases. CDR1 is LGHDT and CDR2 is YNNKEL in the germline V gene (reference sequence). The CDR3 is made up of 18 amino acids. The ends lost 0 bases at V and 5 bases at J; junction bases unmatched: 10. CDR3 DNA sequence: TGTGCCAGCAGCCAAGACGGACTAGCGGCGGGTGGGGAAAACATTCAGTACTTC. Its translation is CASSQDGLAAGGENIQYF.

Here the CDR3 reads CASRGAGRAYNEQFF. DNA of the CDR3: TGTGCCAGCAGGGGCGCGGGACGGGCATACAATGAGCAGTTCTTC. The chain carries TRBV27 and TRBJ2-1; TRBD2 is a possible D gene (6 bases). This CDR3 region has 15 residues. V lost 6 bases, J lost 4 bases, and 16 bases lay in between. Germline loops: CDR1 MNHEY, CDR2 SMNVEV (reference sequence).

A note on this clone: A read error may produce the germline difference seen at one junction end. The chain combines TRBV28 with TRBJ2-5; 7 bases map to TRBD1. The CDR3 loop spans 15 amino acids. In germline, CDR1 is MDHEN, CDR2 SYDVKM. The CDR3 DNA is TGTGCCAGCAGTTTATTTGGGGACAGCAATCCAAGAGTGCACTTC. Translated, it gives CASSLFGDSNPRVHF.

This clone came up once. The gene calls are TRBV6-5 and TRBJ1-3; D possibly corresponds to TRBD1 (5 bases). The germline gives CDR1 MNHEY, CDR2 SVGAGI. CDR3 length: 14 residues. V was cut by 5 bases and J by 7 bases, with 15 bases left in between. The CDR3 bases are TGTGCCAGCAGTCAGACAGTCTTGCGGAACACCATATATTTT. Amino acids: CASSQTVLRNTIYF.

V gene TRBV7-3 combines with J gene TRBJ2-1; D is uncertain. Trimming removed 2 bases at V and 0 bases at J, with 14 bases between. CDR1 and CDR2 from the germline V gene are SGHTA and FQGTGA. The CDR3 totals 17 residues. The CDR3 sequence is CASSLLGSTRSYNEQFF. The CDR3 bases are TGTGCCAGCAGCTTACTCGGTAGCACACGCTCCTACAATGAGCAGTTCTTC. Filled out from reference TRBV7-3 and TRBJ2-1, the complete variable domain reads GAGVSQTPSNKVTEKGKYVELRCDPISGHTALYWYRQSLGQGPEFLIYFQGTGAADDSGLPNDRFFAVRPEGSVSTLKIQRTERGDSAVYLCASSLLGSTRSYNEQFFGPGTRLTVL.

The chain joins TRBV28 to TRBJ1-1; 10 nucleotides agree with TRBD1. The CDR3 covers 16 residues. The V and J ends lost 6 bases and 0 bases, in that order; junction bases with no gene match: 7. Germline V lookup: CDR1 MDHEN, CDR2 SYDVKM. The CDR3 loop is CASSSSGTGVNTEAFF. The CDR3 bases are TGTGCCAGCAGCTCATCCGGGACAGGGGTGAACACTGAAGCTTTCTTT. The full variable domain, with the rest looked up from reference TRBV28 and TRBJ1-1, is DVKVTQSSRYLVKRTGEKVFLECVQDMDHENMFWYRQDPGLGLRLIYFSYDVKMKEKGDIPEGYSVSREKKERFSLILESASTNQTSMYLCASSSSGTGVNTEAFFGQGTRLTVV.

The table lists this clone with a count of one. The rearrangement uses TRBV2 and TRBJ2-1; 10 bases fit TRBD2. The J segment lost 4 bases and the V segment lost 6 bases, leaving 6 bases of the junction unmatched. The CDR3 is made up of 15 amino acids. CDR1 and CDR2 from the germline V gene are SNHLY and FYNNEI. The CDR3 sequence: CASSLLAGEYNEQFF. CDR3 DNA: TGTGCCAGCAGCCTCCTAGCGGGAGAATACAATGAGCAGTTCTTC.

The chain joins TRBV27 to TRBJ1-1; D is unclear. V lost 6 bases, J lost 12 bases, and 17 bases lay in between. Germline CDR1 is MNHEY and CDR2 is SMNVEV (reference sequence). The CDR3 contains 12 residues. The chain's CDR3 is CASRGGLSATFF. In nucleotides, the CDR3 is TGTGCCAGCAGGGGCGGGCTATCTGCGACTTTCTTT.

The V call is TRBV6-5, the J call TRBJ2-2; no clear D gene. Germline CDR1 is MNHEY and CDR2 is SVGAGI. The ends were cut back, 4 bases at V and 4 bases at J, with 4 bases in the middle. The CDR3 covers 12 residues. The CDR3 DNA is TGTGCCAGCAGTTCACTCACCGGGGAGCTGTTTTTT. Protein: CASSSLTGELFF.

This clone occurred once. The chain has TRBV9 and TRBJ2-1, with 11 bases lining up with TRBD2. CDR1 and CDR2 from the germline V gene are SGDLS and YYNGEE. V was pared by 6 bases and J by 7 bases, with 6 bases of the junction left unmatched. The CDR3 loop spans 14 amino acids. The CDR3 reads CASNPSGRPNEQFF. In DNA form, the CDR3 reads TGTGCCAGCAATCCTAGCGGGAGGCCGAATGAGCAGTTCTTC.

CDR3 residues: CASSRDRLSYNEQFF. The CDR3 DNA follows: TGTGCCAGCAGCCGGGACAGGTTATCCTACAATGAGCAGTTCTTC. The chain links TRBV5-6 to TRBJ2-1; 8 nucleotides agree with TRBD1. There are 15 residues in the CDR3. CDR1 is SGHDT, CDR2 YYEEEE, per germline. The junction had 4 bases not matched to a gene; V was cut back by 4 bases and J by 1 base. Filled out from reference TRBV5-6 and TRBJ2-1, the complete variable domain reads DAGVTQSPTHLIKTRGQQVTLRCSPKSGHDTVSWYQQALGQGPQFIFQYYEEEERQRGNFPDRFSGHQFPNYSSELNVNALLLGDSALYLCASSRDRLSYNEQFFGPGTRLTVL.

This rearrangement joins TRBV19 to TRBJ2-2; 8 positions agree with TRBD2. The CDR3 loop spans 15 amino acids. V trimming: 6 bases; J trimming: 5 bases; junction bases outside the gene matches: 8. The germline V gene has CDR1 LNHDA and CDR2 SQIVND (reference sequence). CDR3 sequence (DNA): TGTGCCAGTAGAACCGGGACTAGTGATACCGGGGAGCTGTTTTTT. This encodes CASRTGTSDTGELFF. Full variable domain (remainder filled in from reference TRBV19 and TRBJ2-2): DGGITQSPKYLFRKEGQNVTLSCEQNLNHDAMYWYRQDPGQGLRLIYYSQIVNDFQKGDIAEGYSVSREKKESFPLTVTSAQKNPTAFYLCASRTGTSDTGELFFGEGSRLTVL.

The V and J genes are TRBV6-6 and TRBJ2-7; 8 nucleotides match TRBD1. The CDR3 has 15 residues. Germline V lookup: CDR1 MNHNY, CDR2 SVGAGI (reference sequence). V lost 0 bases, J lost 1 base, and 2 bases stayed unmatched. In DNA, the CDR3 is TGTGCCAGCAGTTACTCCGGGACAGGATCCTACGAGCAGTACTTC. Protein sequence: CASSYSGTGSYEQYF.